The next 23 T cell receptor beta chains were all read from a single sample in a study of blood T cells in healthy people across ages. Alongside a J-beta primer mix, a sample-barcoded 5' primer served in a second PCR lasting roughly 7 to 12 cycles. TCRdb ran MiXCR on the 5' RACE reads and lists one entry per CDR3 protein. The table lists about 1.4 million distinct CDR3 sequences, 59% of them singletons, with 6.7% in the top ten. Sequencing input: blood. The receptors shown here come from a man between 18 and 35 years old in good health.

This clonotype has more than one count but fewer than ten. V usage is TRBV9 and J usage is TRBJ2-4; D is undetermined. Trimming pared 4 bases from V and 13 bases from J, leaving 18 bases between. CDR3 size: 13 residues. Germline lookup yields CDR1 SGDLS and CDR2 YYNGEE. This chain's CDR3 is CASSKGGTSWQYF. CDR3 DNA: TGTGCCAGCAGCAAAGGTGGTACCTCTTGGCAGTACTTC.

The rearrangement uses TRBV6-6 and TRBJ2-7; D tentatively reads TRBD1 or TRBD2 (5 bases each). CDR1 is MNHNY, CDR2 SVGAGI, per germline (reference sequence). The CDR3 is 14 residues long. V was clipped by 4 bases and J by 6 bases, with 16 bases between them. Here the CDR3 reads CASSSRDASSEQYF. The CDR3 nucleotides read TGTGCCAGCAGTTCCAGGGACGCTTCTAGCGAGCAGTACTTC.

The CDR3 loop is CASSLVRSSSVPYEQYF. CDR3 coding DNA: TGTGCCAGCAGCTTAGTGCGTTCAAGTTCAGTCCCCTACGAGCAGTACTTC. The chain has TRBV11-2 and TRBJ2-7; D gene unclear. There are 17 residues in the CDR3. V was shortened by 1 base and J by 2 bases, with 18 bases between the two germline ends. Germline assignment: CDR1 SGHAT and CDR2 FQNNGV.

This clonotype was seen only a few times. This chain joins TRBV6-2 or TRBV6-3 and TRBJ2-4; D may be TRBD1 (5 bases). The end of the DNA is better explained by TRBJ2-7, so the J call may be wrong. Germline CDR1 reads MNHEY; CDR2 reads SVGEGT. The CDR3 loop spans 15 amino acids. The CDR3 nucleotides read TGTGCCAGCAGTTACGGTCCGCGACAGACCTACGAGCAGTACTTC. Its protein product is CASSYGPRQTYEQYF.

The V call is TRBV7-2, the J call TRBJ2-5; 9 nucleotides agree with TRBD1. There are 15 residues in the CDR3. The germline gives CDR1 SGHTA, CDR2 FQGNSA. V gave up 4 bases and J gave up 5 bases; unmatched junction bases: 8. CDR3 region: CASSSGTGSIETQYF. The DNA of the CDR3 is TGTGCCAGCAGCTCCGGGACAGGGTCTATTGAGACCCAGTACTTC.

With regard to this clonotype: Mismatch with germline at one junction end may stem from a read error. This chain uses TRBV3-1 with TRBJ1-3; D gene unclear. The CDR3 covers 15 residues. Looked up from germline, CDR1 is LGHDT and CDR2 is YNNKEL (reference sequence). This CDR3 reads CASGQGPYSGNTIYF. The CDR3 nucleotides are TGTGCCAGCGGCCAAGGACCATACTCTGGAAACACCATATATTTT.

This sequence joins TRBV7-9 and TRBJ2-7, with TRBD2 identical over 8 bases. The germline V gene has CDR1 SEHNR and CDR2 FQNEAQ (reference sequence). The CDR3 has 13 amino acids. The junction had 6 bases not matched to a gene; V was cut back by 5 bases and J by 6 bases. CDR3 nucleotides: TGTGCCAGCAGCACGGGACTAGTTGGCGAGCAGTACTTC. Translating it yields CASSTGLVGEQYF.

The V and J genes are TRBV20-1 and TRBJ1-2; no firm D call. Germline CDR1 reads DFQATT; CDR2 reads SNEGSKA (reference sequence). The CDR3 extends over 12 amino acids. V gave up 1 base and J gave up 7 bases, with 10 bases separating them. CDR3 sequence reads: CSARVPVFGYTF. CDR3 DNA sequence: TGCAGTGCTAGAGTACCCGTTTTTGGCTACACCTTC.

This clonotype came up a few times. The chain links TRBV20-1 to TRBJ2-3; 10 bases match TRBD1. The CDR3 totals 15 residues. Losses at the gene ends were 3 bases for V and 1 base for J; bases not matched to a gene: 4. Germline assignment: CDR1 DFQATT and CDR2 SNEGSKA (reference sequence). CDR3 DNA: TGCAGTGCTAGTAAGACAGGGGGCGGCACAGATACGCAGTATTTT. Residues: CSASKTGGGTDTQYF.

For this clonotype: At one boundary the junction diverges from the germline segment, which might be a read error. The chain recombines TRBV6-6 with TRBJ2-3, with D maybe TRBD2 (6 bases). The V gene's germline CDR1 is MNHNY and CDR2 SVGAGI (reference sequence). This CDR3 contains 13 residues. CDR3 residues: CAGSGRTSDTQYF. DNA of the CDR3: TGTGCCGGCAGTGGGCGCACTAGCGATACGCAGTATTTT.

This chain uses TRBV6-5 with TRBJ1-2, with a weak D call TRBD1 (6 bases). V shed 6 bases and J shed 4 bases, with 12 bases lying between them. Germline CDR1 reads MNHEY; CDR2 reads SVGAGI. The CDR3 totals 13 residues. CDR3 in amino acids: CASRGGLSYGYTF. Here the CDR3 DNA reads TGTGCCAGCAGAGGGGGGTTAAGCTATGGCTACACCTTC.

This chain joins TRBV7-6 and TRBJ2-7; 10 nucleotides match TRBD2. Germline V gene lookup returns CDR1 SGHVS and CDR2 FNYEAQ. This CDR3 is 21 amino acids long. Unmatched junction bases numbered 23, after V lost 2 bases and J lost 4 bases. The CDR3 DNA reads as TGTGCCAGCAGCTTACGTGTTTTAACCCCCTCTCAGCGGGAGGGCCTGTACGAGCAGTACTTC. Its protein is CASSLRVLTPSQREGLYEQYF.

This CDR3 reads CASSLADRGTEAFF. The CDR3 DNA follows: TGTGCCAGCAGTTTAGCGGACAGGGGCACTGAAGCTTTCTTT. The chain combines TRBV12-3 or TRBV12-4 with TRBJ1-1, with TRBD1 matching over 9 bases. The V and J ends lost 0 bases and 4 bases, in that order; junction bases with no gene match: 0. CDR3 size: 14 residues.

V gene TRBV4-3 combines with J gene TRBJ2-7, with 8 bases matching TRBD1. Germline CDR1 and CDR2: LGHNA and YSLEER. The CDR3 covers 15 residues. Trimming removed 2 bases from V and 2 bases from J; junction bases left unmatched: 5. The CDR3 is CASSQMTGEAYEQYF. The CDR3, as DNA: TGCGCCAGCAGCCAAATGACAGGGGAGGCCTACGAGCAGTACTTC.

This chain uses TRBV7-9 with TRBJ1-1; possible D gene TRBD1, 6 bases. V lost 5 bases and J lost 5, with 15 bases in between. Per germline, CDR1 SEHNR and CDR2 FQNEAQ (reference sequence). This CDR3 has 14 amino acids. The CDR3 coding sequence is TGTGCCAGCAGCGCCTATAGGACAGAGACTGAAGCTTTCTTT. Its protein product is CASSAYRTETEAFF.

This sequence joins TRBV4-1 and TRBJ1-2; D remains unclear. The V gene lost 4 bases and the J gene lost 1 base, with 25 bases spanning the gap. The CDR3 is 19 amino acids. Germline CDR1 reads MGHRA; CDR2 reads YSYEKL. The CDR3 DNA follows: TGCGCCAGCAGCCCTTATCCCCGGCAGGACTATCAGGATAACTATGGCTACACCTTC. Translated: CASSPYPRQDYQDNYGYTF.

This clonotype came up a few times. The chain has TRBV29-1 and TRBJ2-5, with 9 bases identical to TRBD1. The germline V gene encodes CDR1 SQVTM and CDR2 ANQGSEA. CDR3 length equals 13 residues. Trimming at V came to 6 bases and at J to 4 bases, leaving 6 bases not matched to a gene. In DNA form, the CDR3 reads TGCAGCGTAGCGGGGACAGGGAGAGAGACCCAGTACTTC. Its protein is CSVAGTGRETQYF.

Here the CDR3 DNA reads TGTGCCAGCAGCAACCCAGGGCGAGGAGACACTGAAGCTTTCTTT. It codes for CASSNPGRGDTEAFF. The chain carries TRBV7-9 and TRBJ1-1; tentative D call: TRBD1 (5 bases). Trimming pared 5 bases from V and 3 bases from J, leaving 16 bases between. Germline CDR1 is SEHNR and CDR2 is FQNEAQ (reference sequence). This CDR3 region has 15 residues. Full variable domain (missing parts from reference TRBV7-9 and TRBJ1-1): DTGVSQNPRHKITKRGQNVTFRCDPISEHNRLYWYRQTLGQGPEFLTYFQNEAQLEKSRLLSDRFSAERPKGSFSTLEIQRTEQGDSAMYLCASSNPGRGDTEAFFGQGTRLTVV.

The rearrangement uses TRBV28 and TRBJ2-5; D is possibly TRBD1 (5 bases). The length of the CDR3 is 14 residues. Trimming stripped 6 bases from V and 0 bases from J, with 11 bases between. Germline V gene lookup returns CDR1 MDHEN and CDR2 SYDVKM. This chain's CDR3 is CASSPGAYQETQYF. As DNA, the CDR3 is TGTGCCAGCAGCCCTGGGGCGTACCAAGAGACCCAGTACTTC.

The chain uses TRBV6-1 and TRBJ1-2; 7 bases map to TRBD1. Germline-derived CDR1 and CDR2 are MNHNS and SASEGT. This CDR3 comprises 13 residues. Trimming at V came to 7 bases and at J to 3 bases, leaving 5 bases not matched to a gene. The CDR3 DNA reads as TGTGCCAGCACCCGACAGGGATACTATGGCTACACCTTC. Translated: CASTRQGYYGYTF.

The chain has TRBV4-2 and TRBJ2-7, with D perhaps matching TRBD1 (5 bases). The CDR3 runs 15 residues. The germline gives CDR1 LGHNA, CDR2 YNFKEQ. V shed 4 bases and J shed 2 bases, with 15 bases lying between them. CDR3 protein: CASSPDLQQAYEQYF. Written as DNA, the CDR3 is TGTGCCAGCAGCCCCGACCTGCAACAGGCCTACGAGCAGTACTTC.

The V call is TRBV6-5, the J call TRBJ2-4; 12 bases map to TRBD2. The J call may be in error: the DNA end matches TRBJ2-7 better. Germline values: CDR1 MNHEY, CDR2 SVGAGI. The CDR3 length is 15 residues. CDR3 bases: TGTGCCAGCAGCAACCGAGGACTAGCGGGAATCGAGCAGTACTTC. The encoded protein is CASSNRGLAGIEQYF.

This clonotype occurred a few times. The chain links TRBV6-2 or TRBV6-3 to TRBJ2-1; D is unresolved. The CDR3 totals 11 residues. Germline loops: CDR1 MNHEY, CDR2 SVGEGT. The ends were cut back, 2 bases at V and 9 bases at J, with 5 bases in the middle. The CDR3 loop is CASSYIGEQFF. As DNA, the CDR3 is TGTGCCAGCAGTTACATTGGTGAGCAGTTCTTC.